This T cell receptor (beta chain) came from a study of blood T cell repertoires in COVID-19. Looking at the study overall: Researchers got acute and convalescent COVID-19 samples from the United States, Italy and Spain. T cells, B-cell-depleted T cells, or PBMCs supplied cDNA or gDNA.

The CDR3 spans 13 residues. V was cut by 2 bases and J by 4 bases, with 11 bases left in between. CDR1 GTSNPN and CDR2 SVGIG come from the germline V gene (reference sequence). As originally analysed: Researchers report that nucleated cell counts were estimated from reference gene primer amplification. Profiled with immunoSEQ multiplex PCR; TCRdb holds only in-frame clones, not every one. That table is the source of V, J and clone size, and D and trimming were worked out from the DNA. The sample includes hundreds of thousands of clones, over 75% of them seen just once. The V call is TRBV30, the J call TRBJ1-1; D perhaps matches TRBD1 (5 bases). The material sequenced was peripheral blood. This receptor was taken from a human donor in a cohort sampled during active COVID-19. The CDR3, as DNA: TGTGCCTGGAGTCTTCAGGGTAGCACTGAAGCTTTCTTT. Its protein product is CAWSLQGSTEAFF.